These 31 T cell receptor beta chains were all obtained from the same sample, sequenced in a study of shared clonotypes between healthy human individuals. Libraries were prepared by immunoSEQ multiplex PCR; TCRdb keeps only in-frame clonotypes and omits some of them. The sample has approximately 530,000 clones; around 95% are singletons. Sequencing input: naive CD4+ T cells sorted from blood. Subset here: CD45RA+ positively selected. The receptors stem from a woman aged 30 to 39 in good health.

The rearrangement links TRBV27 to TRBJ2-3, with 12 nucleotides matching TRBD2. V dropped 6 bases and J dropped 5; count of bases not matched to a gene: 3. The CDR3 is 14 residues long. Germline CDR1 reads MNHEY; CDR2 reads SMNVEV (reference sequence). The CDR3 here is CASSPLAGGDTQYF. CDR3 DNA: TGTGCCAGCAGCCCACTAGCGGGAGGAGATACGCAGTATTTT.

The chain has TRBV5-1 and TRBJ2-1; a possible D gene is TRBD1 (6 bases). The CDR3 is 16 residues long. V was clipped by 0 bases and J by 5 bases, with 15 bases between them. Per the germline V gene, CDR1 is SGHRS and CDR2 is YFSETQ. The CDR3 sequence is CASSLARRTEHNEQFF. The DNA of the CDR3 is TGCGCCAGCAGCTTGGCCAGAAGGACAGAACACAATGAGCAGTTCTTC.

V gene TRBV7-6 combines with J gene TRBJ1-1, with D perhaps matching TRBD1 (5 bases). V lost 4 bases and J 0 bases, leaving 12 bases between the germline ends. CDR3 size: 15 residues. The germline V gene has CDR1 SGHVS and CDR2 FNYEAQ. The CDR3 here is CASSSRVPMNTEAFF. Here the CDR3 DNA reads TGTGCCAGCAGCTCCAGGGTACCAATGAACACTGAAGCTTTCTTT.

Of note for this clone: The same CDR3 also results from other DNA sequences found in this sample. The chain has TRBV28 and TRBJ1-2; 9 positions match TRBD1. Trimming at V came to 2 bases and at J to 5 bases, leaving 3 bases not matched to a gene. Germline CDR1 and CDR2: MDHEN and SYDVKM. The CDR3 sequence is 14 residues long. The CDR3: CASSLDRGGYGYTF. CDR3 bases: TGTGCCAGCAGTTTAGACAGGGGGGGATATGGCTACACCTTC.

J is TRBJ2-7 and V is TRBV16; D gene uncertain. The CDR3 totals 15 residues. The germline V gene has CDR1 KGHSY and CDR2 FQNENV. With 4 bases removed from V and 3 bases from J, the gap between germline ends came to 16 bases. CDR3 region: CASSPPVGFGYEQYF. Written as DNA, the CDR3 is TGTGCCAGCAGCCCCCCCGTGGGGTTTGGCTACGAGCAGTACTTC.

This clone was detected once. The chain joins TRBV25-1 to TRBJ1-4; D unclear. The V end was cut by 3 bases, the J end by 0 bases, with 11 bases between. This CDR3 is built from 16 residues. Germline V CDR1 and CDR2: MGHDK, SYGVNS. DNA of the CDR3: TGTGCCAGCAGTGATTATCCGGGATCAACTAATGAAAAACTGTTTTTT. As protein: CASSDYPGSTNEKLFF.

The rearrangement uses TRBV4-1 and TRBJ2-5; D may be TRBD1 (5 bases). The CDR3 runs to 15 residues. Germline V gives CDR1 MGHRA, CDR2 YSYEKL. V lost 1 base and J 2 bases, leaving 11 bases between the germline ends. The CDR3 loop is CASSQVGREQETQYF. The DNA for the CDR3 is TGCGCCAGCAGCCAAGTTGGCAGGGAACAAGAGACCCAGTACTTC.

The chain recombines TRBV2 with TRBJ2-1, with unresolved D. Trimming removed 4 bases at V and 10 bases at J, with 14 bases between. The CDR3 length is 13 residues. Germline V gene data show CDR1 as SNHLY and CDR2 as FYNNEI. CDR3 residues: CASSADVGSEQFF. The CDR3 DNA follows: TGTGCCAGCAGTGCGGACGTGGGGTCCGAGCAGTTCTTC.

This clone was seen only once. The chain's CDR3 is CASSLDIMVSPSYNEQFF. Written as DNA, the CDR3 is TGCGCCAGCAGCTTGGATATTATGGTATCTCCTTCCTACAATGAGCAGTTCTTC. The chain recombines TRBV5-1 with TRBJ2-1; no clear D. The CDR3 length is 18 residues. Germline V gene data show CDR1 as SGHRS and CDR2 as YFSETQ. The ends were cut back, 0 bases at V and 1 base at J, with 17 bases in the middle. Combining the CDR3 with reference TRBV5-1 and TRBJ2-1 gives the whole variable domain KAGVTQTPRYLIKTRGQQVTLSCSPISGHRSVSWYQQTPGQGLQFLFEYFSETQRNKGNFPGRFSGRQFSNSRSEMNVSTLELGDSALYLCASSLDIMVSPSYNEQFFGPGTRLTVL.

This chain connects TRBV6-5 to TRBJ2-3, with TRBD2 identical over 9 bases. V was pared by 5 bases and J by 3 bases, with 3 bases of the junction left unmatched. CDR1 is MNHEY, CDR2 SVGAGI, per germline. The length of the CDR3 is 14 residues. CDR3 bases: TGTGCCAGCAGTAGCGGGAGGAGAACAGATACGCAGTATTTT. This gives the protein CASSSGRRTDTQYF.

J is TRBJ2-5 and V is TRBV28; TRBD2 aligns across 7 bases. V was clipped by 2 bases and J by 2 bases; unmatched bases: 11. Germline assignment: CDR1 MDHEN and CDR2 SYDVKM. The CDR3 extends over 17 amino acids. This CDR3 reads CASSLVGRGLGQETQYF. In nucleotides, the CDR3 is TGTGCCAGCAGTTTAGTGGGGAGAGGACTAGGGCAAGAGACCCAGTACTTC.

The CDR3 bases are TGTGCCAGCAGTGAACCCCCCGGGGGGAGGGTTTCGAACGAGCAGTACTTC. Its translation is CASSEPPGGRVSNEQYF. This chain uses TRBV28 with TRBJ2-7; 7 nucleotides match TRBD2. V dropped 5 bases and J dropped 5; count of bases not matched to a gene: 18. Germline V CDR1 and CDR2: MDHEN, SYDVKM. The CDR3 is 17 residues long.

V usage is TRBV27 and J usage is TRBJ1-6, with D possibly matching TRBD1 (5 bases). The germline V gene has CDR1 MNHEY and CDR2 SMNVEV (reference sequence). The CDR3 has 12 amino acids. V shed 8 bases and J shed 8 bases, with 10 bases lying between them. CDR3 amino acids: CASGQGDSPLHF. Here the CDR3 DNA reads TGTGCCAGCGGGCAGGGTGATTCACCCCTCCACTTT.

The chain carries TRBV27 and TRBJ2-3, with 7 bases identical to TRBD2. The trim removed 7 bases at V and 2 bases at J, leaving 9 bases unmatched. Germline CDR1 MNHEY, CDR2 SMNVEV (reference sequence). CDR3 length: 15 residues. In DNA, the CDR3 is TGTGCCAGCACGGGCCTAGCGGCAGACACAGATACGCAGTATTTT. Translated, it gives CASTGLAADTDTQYF.

This rearrangement joins TRBV2 to TRBJ1-5; D call uncertain. The V end was cut by 5 bases, the J end by 2 bases, with 10 bases between. Germline loops: CDR1 SNHLY, CDR2 FYNNEI. The CDR3 totals 14 residues. In DNA, the CDR3 is TGTGCCAGCAGTTTCTGGCTCGGCAATCAGCCCCAGCATTTT. This translates into CASSFWLGNQPQHF.

This chain connects TRBV28 to TRBJ2-1, with TRBD1 identical over 7 bases. The V gene's germline CDR1 is MDHEN and CDR2 SYDVKM. V gave up 5 bases and J gave up 8 bases; unmatched junction bases: 6. This CDR3 has 13 amino acids. CDR3 DNA sequence: TGTGCCAGCAGTACCCAGAGGGGGCATGAGCAGTTCTTC. It encodes CASSTQRGHEQFF.

V usage is TRBV6-1 and J usage is TRBJ2-7, with 10 nucleotides matching TRBD2. This CDR3 has 15 amino acids. V shed 2 bases and J 5 bases; nucleotides not matched to a gene: 6. Germline V gene sequence: CDR1 MNHNS, CDR2 SASEGT. CDR3: CASSELAGAIHEQYF. CDR3 in DNA: TGTGCCAGCAGTGAACTAGCGGGAGCGATCCACGAGCAGTACTTC.

The V call is TRBV4-1, the J call TRBJ2-7; TRBD2 is a possible D gene (5 bases). Trimming removed 0 bases from V and 8 bases from J, with 14 bases in between. The CDR3 covers 14 residues. In germline, CDR1 is MGHRA, CDR2 YSYEKL. Here the CDR3 DNA reads TGCGCCAGCAGCCAAGAGGGTGCGGGTACGAAGCAGTACTTC. Protein sequence: CASSQEGAGTKQYF.

The chain's CDR3 is CASSLRGSAPETQYF. CDR3 DNA: TGTGCCAGCAGCTTAAGGGGCTCAGCTCCCGAGACCCAGTACTTC. The rearrangement links TRBV7-6 to TRBJ2-5; maybe TRBD1 (5 bases). The germline V gene encodes CDR1 SGHVS and CDR2 FNYEAQ. V was shortened by 2 bases and J by 5 bases, with 15 bases between the two germline ends. This CDR3 contains 15 residues. The variable domain in full, with the rest retrieved from reference TRBV7-6 and TRBJ2-5, is GAGVSQSPRYKVTKRGQDVALRCDPISGHVSLYWYRQALGQGPEFLTYFNYEAQQDKSGLPNDRFSAERPEGSISTLTIQRTEQRDSAMYRCASSLRGSAPETQYFGPGTRLLVL.

The chain joins TRBV28 to TRBJ1-4; weak D call: TRBD1 (6 bases). The CDR3 extends over 14 amino acids. In germline, CDR1 is MDHEN, CDR2 SYDVKM. Trimming cost V 7 bases and J 9 bases, with 18 bases left between them. CDR3 bases: TGTGCCAGCACCCCGCGCGGGGGGGCGAAAAAACTGTTTTTT. Protein: CASTPRGGAKKLFF. Using reference TRBV28 and TRBJ1-4 for the parts outside the CDR3, the full variable domain is DVKVTQSSRYLVKRTGEKVFLECVQDMDHENMFWYRQDPGLGLRLIYFSYDVKMKEKGDIPEGYSVSREKKERFSLILESASTNQTSMYLCASTPRGGAKKLFFGSGTQLSVL.

The chain is built from TRBV11-2 and TRBJ2-5; 9 bases fit TRBD2. Trimming removed 0 bases from V and 4 bases from J; junction bases left unmatched: 6. This CDR3 region has 16 residues. Germline CDR1 reads SGHAT; CDR2 reads FQNNGV. The CDR3 protein is CASSLDPGLASETQYF. For the CDR3, the DNA is TGTGCCAGCAGCTTAGACCCCGGACTAGCGTCAGAGACCCAGTACTTC.

The chain uses TRBV27 and TRBJ2-3; 16 positions agree with TRBD2. Germline-derived CDR1 and CDR2 are MNHEY and SMNVEV (reference sequence). The junction had 8 bases not matched to a gene; V was cut back by 5 bases and J by 0 bases. The CDR3 runs 19 residues. The CDR3 loop is CASSPQGLAGGVSTDTQYF. In DNA, the CDR3 is TGTGCCAGCAGTCCGCAGGGACTAGCGGGAGGGGTTAGCACAGATACGCAGTATTTT.

The rearrangement uses TRBV19 and TRBJ1-1; maybe TRBD1 (5 bases). The germline V gene has CDR1 LNHDA and CDR2 SQIVND (reference sequence). The length of the CDR3 is 16 residues. Trimming took off 5 bases at V and 1 base at J, with 17 bases between the two ends. Written as DNA, the CDR3 is TGTGCCAGTAGTTTGGTTTACGGGGCCCGGAACACTGAAGCTTTCTTT. Amino acids: CASSLVYGARNTEAFF.

The CDR3 is CSVPSGSKVNEQFF. DNA for the CDR3: TGCAGCGTGCCTAGCGGGAGTAAGGTGAATGAGCAGTTCTTC. The chain carries TRBV29-1 and TRBJ2-1; TRBD2 matches at 10 bases. CDR1 and CDR2 (germline): SQVTM, ANQGSEA. This CDR3 is built from 14 residues. Losses at the gene ends were 6 bases for V and 7 bases for J; bases not matched to a gene: 9.

The chain couples TRBV28 to TRBJ2-2, with 7 bases aligning to TRBD1. With V trimmed by 6 bases and J by 5 bases, 3 bases remained unmatched. The length of the CDR3 is 13 residues. Germline V gives CDR1 MDHEN, CDR2 SYDVKM. The CDR3 sequence: CASSRGSTGELFF. Written as DNA, the CDR3 is TGTGCCAGCAGCAGGGGGAGTACCGGGGAGCTGTTTTTT.

V and J are TRBV9 and TRBJ2-7, with 16 positions matching TRBD2. V was pared by 4 bases and J by 2 bases, with 6 bases of the junction left unmatched. Germline V CDR1 and CDR2: SGDLS, YYNGEE. The CDR3 spans 17 residues. CDR3 in amino acids: CASSQGTSGRGPYEQYF. In DNA form, the CDR3 reads TGTGCCAGCAGCCAGGGGACTAGCGGGAGGGGGCCCTACGAGCAGTACTTC.

The CDR3 DNA sequence: TGTGCCAGCAGAGAGGGCCAAAAATCCTCTCTTTTTGGAAACACCATATATTTT. Translation: CASREGQKSSLFGNTIYF. The chain couples TRBV7-9 to TRBJ1-3, with D hard to call. The germline gives CDR1 SEHNR, CDR2 FQNEAQ (reference sequence). V was shortened by 6 bases and J by 3 bases, with 24 bases between the two germline ends. This CDR3 region has 18 residues.

In this sample, this clone turned up once. The rearrangement uses TRBV7-8 and TRBJ2-1; D possibly corresponds to TRBD2 (5 bases). The CDR3 runs 15 residues. Trimming left V 2 bases short and J 9 bases short, with 17 bases between. CDR1 is SGHVS, CDR2 FQNEAQ, per germline. CDR3 loop: CASSLYLENEGEQFF. Written as DNA, the CDR3 is TGTGCCAGCAGCTTATATTTGGAGAATGAGGGTGAGCAGTTCTTC. Together with reference TRBV7-8 and TRBJ2-1, the CDR3 gives the full variable domain: GAGVSQSPRYKVAKRGQDVALRCDPISGHVSLFWYQQALGQGPEFLTYFQNEAQLDKSGLPSDRFFAERPEGSVSTLKIQRTQQEDSAVYLCASSLYLENEGEQFFGPGTRLTVL.

The chain combines TRBV9 with TRBJ1-2; D gene unclear. The CDR3 contains 12 residues. Trimming left V 4 bases short and J 8 bases short, with 12 bases between. Germline values: CDR1 SGDLS, CDR2 YYNGEE. CDR3 in DNA: TGTGCCAGCAGCCCGCCCTCCGGCGGCTACACCTTC. As protein: CASSPPSGGYTF.

The chain links TRBV25-1 to TRBJ1-2; the D gene is possibly TRBD1 (6 bases). Germline CDR1 reads MGHDK; CDR2 reads SYGVNS. CDR3 size: 16 residues. Trimming pared 4 bases from V and 6 bases from J, leaving 21 bases between. CDR3: CASSALGGQGLDGYTF. CDR3 DNA: TGTGCCAGCAGTGCCTTAGGGGGGCAGGGGCTTGATGGCTACACCTTC.

This chain uses TRBV9 with TRBJ2-1; D is possibly TRBD1 or TRBD2 (6 bases each). The CDR3 is 16 residues long. Germline lookup yields CDR1 SGDLS and CDR2 YYNGEE. With 0 bases removed from V and 7 bases from J, the gap between germline ends came to 17 bases. Here the CDR3 reads CASSVVGQGGGNEQFF. In DNA, the CDR3 is TGTGCCAGCAGCGTAGTTGGACAAGGGGGAGGAAATGAGCAGTTCTTC.